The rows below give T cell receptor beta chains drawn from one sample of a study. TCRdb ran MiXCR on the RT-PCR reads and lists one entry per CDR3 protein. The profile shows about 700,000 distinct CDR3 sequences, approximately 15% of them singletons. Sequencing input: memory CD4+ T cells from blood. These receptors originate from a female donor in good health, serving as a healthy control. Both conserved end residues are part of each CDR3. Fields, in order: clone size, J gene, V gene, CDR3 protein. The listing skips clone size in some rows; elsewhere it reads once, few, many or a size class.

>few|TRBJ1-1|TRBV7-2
CASSPDRGWVAEAFF
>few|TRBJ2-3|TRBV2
CASSEYTDTQYF
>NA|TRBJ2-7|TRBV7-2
CASKLAGSIEQYF
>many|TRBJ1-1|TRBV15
CATTTGEGGTEAFF
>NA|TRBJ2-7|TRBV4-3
CASSRDAGGSYEQYF
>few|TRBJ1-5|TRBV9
CASSVAVGQPQHF
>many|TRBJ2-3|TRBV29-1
CSVEGWGVSTSTDTQYF
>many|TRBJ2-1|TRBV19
CASSRNRVGNEQFF
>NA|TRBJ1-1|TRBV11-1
CASSLGMMNTEAFF
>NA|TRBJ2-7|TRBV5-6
CASSRSSGSYEQYF
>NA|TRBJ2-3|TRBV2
CASSDLAGGRIDTQYF
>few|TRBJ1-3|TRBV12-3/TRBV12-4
CASSDLVAGNTIYF
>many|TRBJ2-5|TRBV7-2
CASSFRAGVGETQYF
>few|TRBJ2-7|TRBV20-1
CSARWGNREQYF
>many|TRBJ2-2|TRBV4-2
CASSQADRANTGELFF
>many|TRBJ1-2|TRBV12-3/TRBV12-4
CASTLGVYGYTF
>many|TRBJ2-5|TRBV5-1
CASSFPGRETQYF
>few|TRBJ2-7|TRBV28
CASSLQGEHYEQYF
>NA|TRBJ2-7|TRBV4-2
CASSQGFGGGYGKYF
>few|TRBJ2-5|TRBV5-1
CASSLDAGGRGETQYF
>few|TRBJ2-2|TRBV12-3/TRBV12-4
CASSDRVTNTGELFF
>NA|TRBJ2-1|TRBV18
CASSPNTGTSVSNEQFF
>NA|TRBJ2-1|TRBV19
CASSIGGPGGYNEQFF
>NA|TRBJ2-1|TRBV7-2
CASSLVQGLVNNEQFF
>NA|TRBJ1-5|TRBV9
CASSVGDRNQPQHF
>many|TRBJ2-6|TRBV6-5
CASSYGTGGAGANVLTF
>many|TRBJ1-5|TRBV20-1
CSARQTRGVPNQPQHF
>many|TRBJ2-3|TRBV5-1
CASSPGGGTTDTQYF
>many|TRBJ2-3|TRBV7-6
CASSLQSGTSGNKDTQYF
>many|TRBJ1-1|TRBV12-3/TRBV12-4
CASGDRDTEAFF
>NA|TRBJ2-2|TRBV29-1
CSVGAGDRELFF
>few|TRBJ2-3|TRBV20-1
CSARGAGLAGADTQYF
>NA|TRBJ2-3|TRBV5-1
CASSTGTSGSWTTDTQYF
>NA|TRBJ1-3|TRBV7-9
CASSWTERNTIYF
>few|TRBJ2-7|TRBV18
CASAVVTGGHEQYF
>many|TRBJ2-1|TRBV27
CASSPGTTPNEQFF
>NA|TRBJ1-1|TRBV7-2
CASSLALGQGGTEAFF
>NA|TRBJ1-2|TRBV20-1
CSVFSGDGFGYTF
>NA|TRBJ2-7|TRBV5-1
CASSPGTSGIPYEQYF
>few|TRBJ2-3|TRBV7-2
CASSLGGVVDTQYF
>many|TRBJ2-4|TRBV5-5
CASSLGGAVPAGYF
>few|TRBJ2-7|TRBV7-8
CASSLDRVGYEQYF
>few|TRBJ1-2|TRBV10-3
CAIIDPQAGDHYGYTF
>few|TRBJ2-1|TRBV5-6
CASSSGGLKKYNEQFF
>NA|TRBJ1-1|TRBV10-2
CASSEGGYEAFF
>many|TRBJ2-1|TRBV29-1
CSVGQLSYNEQFF